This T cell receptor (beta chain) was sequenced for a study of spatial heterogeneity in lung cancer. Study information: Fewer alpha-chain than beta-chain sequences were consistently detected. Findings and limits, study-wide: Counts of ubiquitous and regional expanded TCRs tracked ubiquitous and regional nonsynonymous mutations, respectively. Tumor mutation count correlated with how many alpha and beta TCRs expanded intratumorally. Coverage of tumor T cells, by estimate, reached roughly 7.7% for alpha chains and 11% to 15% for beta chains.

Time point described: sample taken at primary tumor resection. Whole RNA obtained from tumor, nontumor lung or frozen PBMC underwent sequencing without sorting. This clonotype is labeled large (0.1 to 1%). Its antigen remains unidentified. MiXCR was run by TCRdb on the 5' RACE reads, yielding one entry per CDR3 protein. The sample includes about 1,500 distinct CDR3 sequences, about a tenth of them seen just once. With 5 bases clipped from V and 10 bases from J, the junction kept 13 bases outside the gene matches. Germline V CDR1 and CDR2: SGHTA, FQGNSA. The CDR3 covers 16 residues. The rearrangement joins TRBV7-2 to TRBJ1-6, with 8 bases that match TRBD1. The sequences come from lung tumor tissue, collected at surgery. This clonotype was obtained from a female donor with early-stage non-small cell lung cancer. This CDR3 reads CASSPKTGTGDSPLHF. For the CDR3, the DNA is TGTGCCAGCAGCCCCAAGACCGGGACAGGAGACTCACCCCTCCACTTT.